The 12 T cell receptor beta chains in this list originate from one sample, sequenced in a study of blood T cell repertoires in COVID-19. Libraries were prepared by immunoSEQ multiplex PCR; TCRdb keeps only in-frame clonotypes and omits some of them. In the table there are approximately 210,000 clones, roughly four fifths of which are singletons. Material: peripheral blood. The receptor set was obtained from a middle-aged woman with acute or convalescent COVID-19.

This chain joins TRBV6-4 and TRBJ2-1; 9 nucleotides agree with TRBD2. The CDR3 extends over 14 amino acids. Per germline, CDR1 MRHNA and CDR2 SNTAGT. J gave up 6 bases and V 5 bases, and 5 bases lay outside the gene matches. The chain's CDR3 is CASSLTSGANEQFF. The CDR3, as DNA: TGTGCCAGCAGTCTGACTAGCGGAGCCAATGAGCAGTTCTTC.

The rearrangement links TRBV18 to TRBJ2-1; 9 positions match TRBD1. The CDR3 runs 14 residues. V lost 5 bases and J lost 4; bases outside the gene matches: 3. CDR1 and CDR2 from the germline V gene are KGHSH and LQKENI. CDR3 loop: CASSSGTGYNEQFF. The CDR3 nucleotides are TGTGCCAGCTCATCGGGGACAGGGTACAATGAGCAGTTCTTC.

The chain couples TRBV7-2 to TRBJ2-7; 10 bases align to TRBD2. CDR3 length: 15 residues. Germline CDR1 is SGHTA and CDR2 is FQGNSA. V was clipped by 5 bases and J by 4 bases; unmatched bases: 8. The CDR3 DNA is TGTGCCAGCAGCGTACTAGCGGGGCCGCAGTACGAGCAGTACTTC. Encoded protein: CASSVLAGPQYEQYF.

The chain recombines TRBV5-1 with TRBJ2-1; D is uncertain. The CDR3 totals 12 residues. Germline CDR1 is SGHRS and CDR2 is YFSETQ. V was shortened by 6 bases and J by 8 bases, with 12 bases between the two germline ends. CDR3 DNA: TGCGCCAGCAATGACAATTTGCATGAGCAGTTCTTC. It specifies CASNDNLHEQFF. Looking up the rest from reference TRBV5-1 and TRBJ2-1 gives the full variable domain: KAGVTQTPRYLIKTRGQQVTLSCSPISGHRSVSWYQQTPGQGLQFLFEYFSETQRNKGNFPGRFSGRQFSNSRSEMNVSTLELGDSALYLCASNDNLHEQFFGPGTRLTVL.

This chain joins TRBV13 and TRBJ2-1, with TRBD2 matching 12 bases. The V segment lost 0 bases and the J segment 7 bases; nucleotides outside the gene matches: 1. The CDR3 sequence is 15 residues long. Germline loops: CDR1 PRHDT, CDR2 FYEKMQ (reference sequence). In DNA, the CDR3 is TGTGCCAGCAGCTTAGGACTAGCGGGAGGTAATGAGCAGTTCTTC. It codes for CASSLGLAGGNEQFF.

The gene calls are TRBV3-1 (or the pseudogene TRBV3-2) and TRBJ2-5; D gene ambiguous. Germline CDR1 is LGHDT and CDR2 is YNNKEL (reference sequence). CDR3 length: 15 residues. The V end lost 1 base, the J end lost 4 bases, and 13 bases lay between the germline ends. CDR3 sequence reads: CASSQGAQMGETQYF. CDR3 bases: TGTGCCAGCAGCCAAGGCGCACAGATGGGAGAGACCCAGTACTTC.

This clone occurred a few times. The V call is TRBV29-1, the J call TRBJ2-7; 7 bases fit TRBD1. Trimming cost V 6 bases and J 2 bases; bases outside gene matches: 7. Germline values: CDR1 SQVTM, CDR2 ANQGSEA. The CDR3 is made up of 13 amino acids. DNA of the CDR3: TGCAGCGTAACCGGGACAGACCCCTACGAGCAGTACTTC. This encodes CSVTGTDPYEQYF.

The chain employs TRBV11-2 and TRBJ2-1; 8 bases agree with TRBD1. CDR1 is SGHAT and CDR2 is FQNNGV in the germline V gene. This CDR3 contains 13 residues. J was trimmed by 6 bases and V by 2 bases; bases with no gene match: 0. CDR3 protein: CASSLTGGNEQFF. Here the CDR3 DNA reads TGTGCCAGCAGCTTAACAGGGGGCAATGAGCAGTTCTTC.

The gene calls are TRBV10-3 and TRBJ2-3, with 14 bases lining up with TRBD2. The CDR3 runs 18 residues. The V and J ends lost 0 bases and 5 bases, in that order; junction bases with no gene match: 7. The germline gives CDR1 ENHRY, CDR2 SYGVKD. CDR3 sequence reads: CAISESRTSGGRGDTQYF. Here the CDR3 DNA reads TGTGCCATCAGTGAGTCGAGGACTAGCGGGGGGCGAGGAGATACGCAGTATTTT.

The chain is built from TRBV29-1 and TRBJ2-1; D is perhaps TRBD2 (6 bases). The germline V gene has CDR1 SQVTM and CDR2 ANQGSEA. The V end lost 5 bases, the J end lost 5 bases, and 10 bases lay between the germline ends. The CDR3 consists of 12 residues. CDR3 residues: CSVRGGHNEQFF. For the CDR3, the DNA is TGCAGCGTTAGAGGAGGGCACAATGAGCAGTTCTTC.

This clone was recorded once. This rearrangement joins TRBV6-2 or TRBV6-3 to TRBJ1-1; D gene ambiguous. Germline V gene sequence: CDR1 MNHEY, CDR2 SVGEGT. The length of the CDR3 is 15 residues. V gave up 2 bases and J gave up 4 bases, with 14 bases separating them. The DNA for the CDR3 is TGTGCCAGCAGTTACCGAGGTGCGGGAATCACTGAAGCTTTCTTT. Amino acids: CASSYRGAGITEAFF.

This chain joins TRBV29-1 and TRBJ1-1; D gene unclear. This CDR3 has 11 residues. V was cut by 4 bases and J by 7 bases, with 10 bases left in between. Germline V CDR1 and CDR2: SQVTM, ANQGSEA. In nucleotides, the CDR3 is TGCAGCGTTGTGACGGGAATTGAAGCTTTCTTT. Encoded protein: CSVVTGIEAFF.